This T cell receptor (beta chain) was captured by sequencing in a study of T cell responses to AZD1222 COVID-19 vaccine. Generated by immunoSEQ multiplex PCR, the TCRdb table keeps only in-frame clones and is missing some. The sample consists of about 100,000 clones, around 87% of them appearing once. Germline loops: CDR1 PRHDT, CDR2 FYEKMQ (reference sequence). The V gene lost 0 bases and the J gene lost 1 base, with 7 bases spanning the gap. The CDR3 extends over 15 amino acids. The rearrangement joins TRBV13 to TRBJ1-3, with D perhaps matching TRBD1 (5 bases). This clonotype originated in an adult in good health. Sequenced material: peripheral blood, taken on day 0 of MenACWY control vaccination. The CDR3 loop is CASSLGTDSGNTIYF. The CDR3 DNA sequence: TGTGCCAGCAGCTTAGGGACAGATTCTGGAAACACCATATATTTT.